This TCR beta chain came from a study of cytomegalovirus exposure and HLA in healthy donors. Sequencing used immunoSEQ multiplex PCR; TCRdb keeps in-frame clones, though not all of them. The sample records more than 200,000 clones, 90% being singletons. This clone showed up just once. CDR3 length: 16 residues. Trimming cost V 2 bases and J 5 bases; bases outside gene matches: 10. CDR1 is GTSNPN and CDR2 is SVGIG in the germline V gene (reference sequence). The clonotype was recovered from a young woman in good health and CMV-seronegative. The chain has TRBV30 and TRBJ2-3, with TRBD2 matching 10 bases. Sequences were obtained from PBMCs. The CDR3 loop is CAWSPWLAGDLDTQYF. The CDR3 coding sequence is TGTGCCTGGAGTCCCTGGCTAGCGGGGGACCTAGATACGCAGTATTTT.